The 12 T cell receptor beta chains listed next were all sequenced from one sample in a study of blood T cell repertoires in COVID-19. The assay was immunoSEQ multiplex PCR, and TCRdb's table has in-frame clones only and misses some. The sample contains about 220,000 clones, 70% to 85% of which appear only once. The sequenced material came from PBMCs or T cells enriched from blood (not recorded which). These receptors were taken from a woman between 40 and 50 years old with acute COVID-19.

The chain combines TRBV4-3 with TRBJ1-3; D may be TRBD1 (5 bases). The CDR3 spans 15 residues. Trimming cost V 1 base and J 2 bases, with 9 bases left between them. The V gene's germline CDR1 is LGHNA and CDR2 YSLEER. The CDR3 DNA is TGCGCCAGCAGCCAAGGTTCAGGGACTGGAAACACCATATATTTT. This gives the protein CASSQGSGTGNTIYF.

This clone has just one count. The J gene is TRBJ1-2, the V gene TRBV3-1 (or the pseudogene TRBV3-2), with a weak D call TRBD1 (6 bases). V was pared by 1 base and J by 6 bases, with 12 bases between. The CDR3 totals 14 residues. The germline V gene encodes CDR1 LGHDT and CDR2 YNNKEL (reference sequence). In nucleotides, the CDR3 is TGTGCCAGCAGCCAAGGGGGGCTGAGTAATGGCTACACCTTC. Protein product: CASSQGGLSNGYTF.

This clone was seen more than once but under ten times. J is TRBJ1-2 and V is TRBV6-5; tentative D call: TRBD1 (5 bases). The V end was cut by 10 bases, the J end by 8 bases, with 20 bases between. Germline V lookup: CDR1 MNHEY, CDR2 SVGAGI. This CDR3 is built from 13 residues. For the CDR3, the DNA is TGTGCCATAGCGGGGCGGGGAGCAAGAGGCTACACCTTC. This sequence encodes CAIAGRGARGYTF.

The chain links TRBV4-1 to TRBJ2-7, with 7 bases fitting TRBD1. Trimming took 0 bases from V and 2 from J; bases not matched to a gene: 7. Germline V gene data show CDR1 as MGHRA and CDR2 as YSYEKL. CDR3 length: 16 amino acids. The CDR3 DNA is TGCGCCAGCAGCCAAGAATTAGGACAGGCAACCTACGAGCAGTACTTC. As protein: CASSQELGQATYEQYF.

The gene calls are TRBV6-1 and TRBJ2-2, with TRBD2 matching over 12 bases. The germline gives CDR1 MNHNS, CDR2 SASEGT. The CDR3 runs 18 residues. After removal of 1 base from V and 7 bases from J, the junction contained 10 bases not matched to a gene. CDR3 DNA: TGTGCCAGCAGTGAAGGCCTAGCGGGAGGGCCCTGGGACGGGGAGCTGTTTTTT. Translating gives CASSEGLAGGPWDGELFF.

The chain combines TRBV5-1 with TRBJ1-2; D is perhaps TRBD1 (6 bases). Looked up from germline, CDR1 is SGHRS and CDR2 is YFSETQ. CDR3 size: 14 residues. V lost 3 bases and J 5 bases, leaving 14 bases between the germline ends. The CDR3 loop reads CASSSTGTPYGYTF. The CDR3, as DNA: TGCGCCAGCAGCTCTACCGGGACACCATATGGCTACACCTTC.

The chain is built from TRBV7-3 and TRBJ2-3; 8 nucleotides agree with TRBD2. V was pared by 4 bases and J by 8 bases, with 8 bases of the junction left unmatched. This CDR3 contains 14 residues. Germline V gene lookup returns CDR1 SGHTA and CDR2 FQGTGA. DNA for the CDR3: TGTGCCAGCAGCTCCACCCCCGGGGGGGGTACGCAGTATTTT. Translation gives CASSSTPGGGTQYF.

This clone turned up a few times. The rearrangement uses TRBV28 and TRBJ2-1; D is possibly TRBD1 (5 bases). This CDR3 comprises 15 residues. The V gene's germline CDR1 is MDHEN and CDR2 SYDVKM. V was cut by 2 bases and J by 2 bases, with 10 bases left in between. CDR3 loop: CASSLMQGAYNEQFF. The DNA for the CDR3 is TGTGCCAGCAGTTTAATGCAGGGTGCCTACAATGAGCAGTTCTTC.

The chain is built from TRBV27 and TRBJ2-5; 9 nucleotides line up with TRBD1. V lost 5 bases and J lost 4; bases outside the gene matches: 11. CDR1 and CDR2 (germline): MNHEY, SMNVEV (reference sequence). The CDR3 is made up of 16 amino acids. The CDR3 DNA follows: TGTGCCAGCAGTCCGTGGGACAGGGAACGGGTAGAGACCCAGTACTTC. Translation gives CASSPWDRERVETQYF.

The chain is built from TRBV19 and TRBJ1-2; 10 nucleotides agree with TRBD1. The CDR3 loop spans 14 amino acids. Germline CDR1 is LNHDA and CDR2 is SQIVND (reference sequence). V dropped 5 bases and J dropped 7; count of bases not matched to a gene: 7. The CDR3: CASSPGTGVGGYTF. DNA for the CDR3: TGTGCCAGTAGTCCAGGGACAGGGGTCGGTGGCTACACCTTC.

The rearrangement uses TRBV2 and TRBJ1-1, with TRBD1 as a possible D gene (5 bases). V dropped 4 bases and J dropped 4 bases, with 16 bases sitting between them. CDR1 is SNHLY, CDR2 FYNNEI, per germline. The CDR3 consists of 15 residues. CDR3: CASSVRQSVPTEAFF. CDR3 DNA: TGTGCCAGCAGTGTCCGACAGTCGGTCCCCACTGAAGCTTTCTTT.

This chain uses TRBV6-6 with TRBJ2-3, with D possibly being TRBD1 (5 bases). V dropped 5 bases and J dropped 8 bases, with 17 bases sitting between them. Germline values: CDR1 MNHNY, CDR2 SVGAGI (reference sequence). The CDR3 consists of 14 residues. CDR3 in DNA: TGTGCCAGCAGTGCGGACAAAGCCTCCGGTACGCAGTATTTT. Encoded protein: CASSADKASGTQYF.